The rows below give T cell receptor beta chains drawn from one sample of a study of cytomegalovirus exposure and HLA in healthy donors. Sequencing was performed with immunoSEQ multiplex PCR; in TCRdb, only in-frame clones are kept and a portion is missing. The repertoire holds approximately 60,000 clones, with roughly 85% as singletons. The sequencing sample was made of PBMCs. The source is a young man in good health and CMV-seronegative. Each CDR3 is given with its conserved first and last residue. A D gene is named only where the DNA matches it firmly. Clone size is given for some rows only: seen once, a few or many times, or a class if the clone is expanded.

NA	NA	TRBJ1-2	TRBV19	CASSMGSGPTGYGYTF	TGTGCCAGTAGTATGGGGAGCGGACCGACTGGCTATGGCTACACCTTC
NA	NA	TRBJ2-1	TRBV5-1	CASSLVTGSYNGQFF	TGCGCCAGCAGCTTGGTTACGGGAAGTTACAATGGGCAGTTCTTC
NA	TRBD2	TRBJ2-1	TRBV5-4	CASSFGGRASNEQFF	TGTGCCAGCTCCTTCGGCGGGAGGGCCTCCAATGAGCAGTTCTTC
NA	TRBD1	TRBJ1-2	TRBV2	CASSEQQGAGGYGYTF	TGTGCCAGCAGTGAACAACAGGGGGCGGGAGGCTATGGCTACACCTTC
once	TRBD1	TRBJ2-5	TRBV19	CASSARQGWETQYF	TGTGCCAGTAGTGCCAGACAGGGATGGGAGACCCAGTACTTC
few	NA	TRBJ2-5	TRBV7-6	CASTPGSIRETQYF	TGTGCCAGCACCCCGGGGTCCATTCGGGAGACCCAGTACTTC
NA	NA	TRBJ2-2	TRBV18	CASSPPTGITGELFF	TGTGCCAGCTCACCACCTACAGGGATCACCGGGGAGCTGTTTTTT
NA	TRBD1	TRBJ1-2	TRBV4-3	CASSQDTGGTYGYTF	TGCGCCAGCAGCCAAGATACAGGGGGCACCTATGGCTACACCTTC
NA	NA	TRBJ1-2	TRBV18	CASSPPGSHLLLYGYTF	TGTGCCAGCTCACCACCGGGGAGTCACCTACTACTCTATGGCTACACCTTC
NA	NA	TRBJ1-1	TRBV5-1	CASSLKATGSLNTEAFF	TGCGCCAGCAGTTTAAAAGCGACAGGCTCCTTGAACACTGAAGCTTTCTTT
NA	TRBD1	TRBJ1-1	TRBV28	CASSFRTGPTEAFF	TGTGCCAGCAGTTTCAGGACAGGCCCCACTGAAGCTTTCTTT
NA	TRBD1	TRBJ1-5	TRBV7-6	CASSTQGINQPQHF	TGTGCCAGCAGCACACAGGGGATCAATCAGCCCCAGCATTTT
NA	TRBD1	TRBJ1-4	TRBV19	CASRDSWTGDEKLFF	TGTGCCAGTAGGGATTCCTGGACAGGGGATGAAAAACTGTTTTTT
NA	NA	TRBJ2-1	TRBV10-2	CASSESGVSKQFF	TGCGCCAGCAGTGAGTCAGGAGTTTCTAAGCAGTTCTTC
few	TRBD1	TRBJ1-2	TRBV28	CASSLISGTGLQTF	TGTGCCAGCAGTCTCATATCCGGGACAGGGTTGCAAACCTTC
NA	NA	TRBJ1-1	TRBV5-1	CASSPQHSTNTEAFF	TGCGCCAGCAGCCCCCAGCACAGTACGAACACTGAAGCTTTCTTT
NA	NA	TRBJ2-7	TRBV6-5	CASSPGVATEQYF	TGTGCCAGCAGTCCCGGGGTTGCAACCGAGCAGTACTTC
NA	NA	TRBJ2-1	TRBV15	CATSGSSYNEQFF	TGTGCCACCAGCGGTTCTAGCTACAATGAGCAGTTCTTC
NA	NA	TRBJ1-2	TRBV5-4	CASSSTYISMVTF	TGTGCCAGCAGCTCCACCTATATTAGTATGGTCACCTTC
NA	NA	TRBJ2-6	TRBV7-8	CASSSRRGTYSGANVLTF	TGTGCCAGCAGCTCTCGACGGGGGACCTACTCTGGGGCCAACGTCCTGACTTTC
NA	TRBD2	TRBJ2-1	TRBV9	CASSVGGGSLWNEQFF	TGTGCCAGCAGCGTAGGGGGGGGATCCCTTTGGAATGAGCAGTTCTTC
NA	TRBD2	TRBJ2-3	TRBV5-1	CASSSTLAGTSGSHPLRDTQYF	TGCGCCAGCAGCAGCACGCTCGCCGGGACTAGCGGGAGTCATCCCCTCAGGGATACGCAGTATTTT
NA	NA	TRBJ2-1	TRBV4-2	CASSQVLVAGDNNEQFF	TGTGCCAGCAGCCAAGTCTTGGTGGCAGGGGATAATAATGAGCAGTTCTTC
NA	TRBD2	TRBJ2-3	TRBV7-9	CASSFPKGSGGDTQYF	TGTGCCAGCAGCTTCCCTAAGGGTAGCGGGGGAGATACGCAGTATTTT
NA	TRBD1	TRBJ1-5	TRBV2	CASSERQGAGNQPQHF	TGTGCCAGCAGTGAGAGACAGGGGGCGGGCAATCAGCCCCAGCATTTT
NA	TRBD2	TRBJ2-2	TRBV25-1	CASSSGLAGVGTGELFF	TGTGCCAGCAGTTCGGGACTAGCGGGAGTAGGGACCGGGGAGCTGTTTTTT
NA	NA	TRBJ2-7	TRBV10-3	CAISEGTPYEQYF	TGTGCCATCAGTGAGGGCACCCCCTACGAGCAGTACTTC
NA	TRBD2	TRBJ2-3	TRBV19	CASSQERGSTDTQYF	TGTGCCAGTAGTCAGGAGCGGGGGAGCACAGATACGCAGTATTTT
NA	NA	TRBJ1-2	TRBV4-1	CASRPSPRGNYGYTF	TGCGCCAGCAGGCCCTCCCCACGGGGGAACTATGGCTACACCTTC
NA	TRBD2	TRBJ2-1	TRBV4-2	CASSQDLASGRAFGNEQFF	TGTGCCAGCAGCCAAGATCTGGCTAGCGGGAGGGCCTTCGGCAATGAGCAGTTCTTC
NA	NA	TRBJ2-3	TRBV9	CASSLSGDTDTQYF	TGTGCCAGCAGCCTTAGCGGAGACACAGATACGCAGTATTTT
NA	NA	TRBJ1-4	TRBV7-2	CASSLQVATNEKLFF	TGTGCCAGCAGCCTCCAGGTTGCAACTAATGAAAAACTGTTTTTT
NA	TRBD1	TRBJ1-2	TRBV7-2	CAGTGGFRDGYTF	TGTGCCGGGACAGGGGGCTTTAGGGATGGCTACACCTTC
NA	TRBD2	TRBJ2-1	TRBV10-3	CAISGTSGRIDLSYNEQFF	TGTGCCATCAGTGGGACTAGCGGGAGAATCGATTTGTCCTACAATGAGCAGTTCTTC
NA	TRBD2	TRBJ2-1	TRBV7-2	CASSFLAGGNNEQFF	TGTGCCAGCAGCTTCCTAGCGGGCGGTAACAATGAGCAGTTCTTC
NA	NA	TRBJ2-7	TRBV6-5	CASSYSRGAVTYEQYF	TGTGCCAGCAGTTACTCCCGGGGGGCGGTCACCTACGAGCAGTACTTC
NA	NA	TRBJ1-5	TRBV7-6	CASSLGASQPQHF	TGTGCCAGCAGCTTAGGGGCAAGTCAGCCCCAGCATTTT
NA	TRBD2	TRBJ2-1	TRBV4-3	CASSHLAGANNEQFF	TGCGCCAGCAGCCATCTAGCGGGGGCTAACAATGAGCAGTTCTTC
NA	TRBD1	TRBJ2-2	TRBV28	CASSSPGQDNTGELFF	TGTGCCAGCAGTTCGCCGGGACAGGACAACACCGGGGAGCTGTTTTTT
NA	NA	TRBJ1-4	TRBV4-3	CASSQESSASAGLEKLFF	TGCGCCAGCAGCCAAGAATCTTCTGCCAGTGCAGGGTTAGAAAAACTGTTTTTT
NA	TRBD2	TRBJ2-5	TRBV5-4	CASSSGLAGTPGGTQYF	TGTGCCAGCAGCTCGGGACTAGCGGGGACGCCCGGGGGGACCCAGTACTTC
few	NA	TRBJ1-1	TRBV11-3	CASSLGGQWSSPFF	TGTGCCAGCAGCTTAGGAGGACAGTGGAGTTCACCTTTCTTT
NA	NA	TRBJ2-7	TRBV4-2	CASSQDYPSYGQYF	TGTGCCAGCAGCCAAGATTACCCATCCTACGGGCAGTACTTC
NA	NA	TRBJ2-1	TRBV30	CAWSVQGVEQFF	TGTGCCTGGAGTGTACAGGGTGTTGAGCAGTTCTTC
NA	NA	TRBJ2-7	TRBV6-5	CASSARTRTYEQYF	TGTGCCAGCAGCGCCCGGACACGAACCTACGAGCAGTACTTC
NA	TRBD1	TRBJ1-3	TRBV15	CATSSYRGLAGNTIYF	TGTGCCACCAGCAGTTACAGGGGGCTCGCTGGAAACACCATATATTTT
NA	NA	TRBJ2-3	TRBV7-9	CASSLQVGTDTQYF	TGTGCCAGCAGCTTACAGGTCGGTACAGATACGCAGTATTTT
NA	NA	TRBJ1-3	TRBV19	CASSPTDSSGNTIYF	TGTGCCAGTAGTCCCACGGACAGCTCTGGAAACACCATATATTTT
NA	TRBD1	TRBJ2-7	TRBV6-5	CASSYSIARGSYEQYF	TGTGCCAGCAGTTACTCGATTGCCAGGGGGTCCTACGAGCAGTACTTC
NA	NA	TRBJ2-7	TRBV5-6	CASSPVAGKRYEQYF	TGTGCCAGCAGCCCGGTGGCGGGAAAGCGCTACGAGCAGTACTTC